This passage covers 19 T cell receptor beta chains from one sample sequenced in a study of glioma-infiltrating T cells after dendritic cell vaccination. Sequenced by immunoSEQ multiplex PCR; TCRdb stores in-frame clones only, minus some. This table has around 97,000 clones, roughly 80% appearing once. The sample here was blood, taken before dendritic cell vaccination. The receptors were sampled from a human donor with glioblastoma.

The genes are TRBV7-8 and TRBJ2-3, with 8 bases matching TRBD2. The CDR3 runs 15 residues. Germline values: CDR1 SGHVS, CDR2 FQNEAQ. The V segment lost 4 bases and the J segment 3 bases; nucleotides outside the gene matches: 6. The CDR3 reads CASSYRAGATDTQYF. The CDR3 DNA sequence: TGTGCCAGCAGCTACCGAGCGGGGGCAACAGATACGCAGTATTTT. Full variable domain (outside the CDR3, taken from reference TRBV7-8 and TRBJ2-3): GAGVSQSPRYKVAKRGQDVALRCDPISGHVSLFWYQQALGQGPEFLTYFQNEAQLDKSGLPSDRFFAERPEGSVSTLKIQRTQQEDSAVYLCASSYRAGATDTQYFGPGTRLTVL.

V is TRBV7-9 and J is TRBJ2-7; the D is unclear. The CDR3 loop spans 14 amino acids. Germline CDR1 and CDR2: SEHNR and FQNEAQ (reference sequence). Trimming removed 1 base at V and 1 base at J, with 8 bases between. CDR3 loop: CASSLGAGSYEQYF. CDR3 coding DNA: TGTGCCAGCAGCTTAGGGGCCGGATCCTACGAGCAGTACTTC.

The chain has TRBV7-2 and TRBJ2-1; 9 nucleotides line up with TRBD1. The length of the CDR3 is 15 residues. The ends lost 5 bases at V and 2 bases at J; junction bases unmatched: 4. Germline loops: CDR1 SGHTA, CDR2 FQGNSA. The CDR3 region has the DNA TGTGCCAGCAGCGCCGGACAGGGGACCTACAATGAGCAGTTCTTC. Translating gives CASSAGQGTYNEQFF.

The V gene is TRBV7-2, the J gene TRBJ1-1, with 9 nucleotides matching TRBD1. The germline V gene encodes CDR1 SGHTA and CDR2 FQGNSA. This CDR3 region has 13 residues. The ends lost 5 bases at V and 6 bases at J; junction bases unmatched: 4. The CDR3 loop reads CASSAGQGPEAFF. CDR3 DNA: TGTGCCAGCAGCGCCGGACAGGGGCCTGAAGCTTTCTTT. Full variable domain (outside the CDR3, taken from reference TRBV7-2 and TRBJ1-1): GAGVSQSPSNKVTEKGKDVELRCDPISGHTALYWYRQSLGQGLEFLIYFQGNSAPDKSGLPSDRFSAERTGGSVSTLTIQRTQQEDSAVYLCASSAGQGPEAFFGQGTRLTVV.

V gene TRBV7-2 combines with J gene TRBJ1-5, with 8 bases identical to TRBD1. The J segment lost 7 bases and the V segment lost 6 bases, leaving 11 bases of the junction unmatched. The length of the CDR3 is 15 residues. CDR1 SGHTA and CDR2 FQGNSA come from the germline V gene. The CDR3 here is CASSPRGQALQPQHF. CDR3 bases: TGTGCCAGCAGTCCCAGGGGACAGGCTTTACAGCCCCAGCATTTT. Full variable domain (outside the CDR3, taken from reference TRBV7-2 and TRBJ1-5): GAGVSQSPSNKVTEKGKDVELRCDPISGHTALYWYRQSLGQGLEFLIYFQGNSAPDKSGLPSDRFSAERTGGSVSTLTIQRTQQEDSAVYLCASSPRGQALQPQHFGDGTRLSIL.

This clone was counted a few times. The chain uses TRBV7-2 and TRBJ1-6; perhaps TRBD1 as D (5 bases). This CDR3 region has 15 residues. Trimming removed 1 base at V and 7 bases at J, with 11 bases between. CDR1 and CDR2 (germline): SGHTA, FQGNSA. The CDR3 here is CASSLVGGENSPLHF. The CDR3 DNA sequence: TGTGCCAGCAGCTTAGTGGGGGGTGAGAATTCACCCCTCCACTTT. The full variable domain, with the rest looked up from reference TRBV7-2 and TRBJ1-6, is GAGVSQSPSNKVTEKGKDVELRCDPISGHTALYWYRQSLGQGLEFLIYFQGNSAPDKSGLPSDRFSAERTGGSVSTLTIQRTQQEDSAVYLCASSLVGGENSPLHFGNGTRLTVT.

The CDR3, as DNA: TGCGCCAGCAGCCAGGCCGGACTAGCGGGGGGGCTGCAGTTCTTC. Its protein is CASSQAGLAGGLQFF. The V call is TRBV4-3, the J call TRBJ2-1, with 15 bases fitting TRBD2. The CDR3 runs to 15 residues. The germline V gene has CDR1 LGHNA and CDR2 YSLEER. The junction had 6 bases not matched to a gene; V was cut back by 3 bases and J by 12 bases.

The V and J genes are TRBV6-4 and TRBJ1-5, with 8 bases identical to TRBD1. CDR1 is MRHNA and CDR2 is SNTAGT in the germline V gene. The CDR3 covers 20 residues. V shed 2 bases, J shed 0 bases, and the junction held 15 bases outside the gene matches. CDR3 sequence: CASSDRERPGQEYSNQPQHF. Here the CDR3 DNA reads TGTGCCAGCAGTGACCGAGAGAGACCGGGACAGGAGTATAGCAATCAGCCCCAGCATTTT.

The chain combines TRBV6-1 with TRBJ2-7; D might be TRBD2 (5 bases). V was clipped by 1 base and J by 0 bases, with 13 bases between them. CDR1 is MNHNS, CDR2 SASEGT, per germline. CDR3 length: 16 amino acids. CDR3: CASSEGGLLISYEQYF. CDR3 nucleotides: TGTGCCAGCAGTGAAGGAGGACTCTTGATCTCCTACGAGCAGTACTTC.

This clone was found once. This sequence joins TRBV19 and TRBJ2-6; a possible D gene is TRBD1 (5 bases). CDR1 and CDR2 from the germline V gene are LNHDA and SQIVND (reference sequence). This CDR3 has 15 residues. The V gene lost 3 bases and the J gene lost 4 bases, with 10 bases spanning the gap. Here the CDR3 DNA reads TGTGCCAGTAGTATGTTAGGGGCCGGGGCCAACGTCCTGACTTTC. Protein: CASSMLGAGANVLTF.

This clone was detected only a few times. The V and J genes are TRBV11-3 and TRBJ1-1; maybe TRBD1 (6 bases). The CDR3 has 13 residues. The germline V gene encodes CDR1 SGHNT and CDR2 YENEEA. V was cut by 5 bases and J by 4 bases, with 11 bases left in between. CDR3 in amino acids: CASSQNRVTEAFF. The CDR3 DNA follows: TGTGCCAGCAGCCAAAACAGGGTCACTGAAGCTTTCTTT.

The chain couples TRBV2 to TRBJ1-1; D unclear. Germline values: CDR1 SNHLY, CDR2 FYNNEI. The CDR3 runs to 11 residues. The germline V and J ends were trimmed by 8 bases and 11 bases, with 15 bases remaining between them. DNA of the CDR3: TGTGCCAGCCCTGATCAGTCGGAGGCTTTCTTT. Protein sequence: CASPDQSEAFF.

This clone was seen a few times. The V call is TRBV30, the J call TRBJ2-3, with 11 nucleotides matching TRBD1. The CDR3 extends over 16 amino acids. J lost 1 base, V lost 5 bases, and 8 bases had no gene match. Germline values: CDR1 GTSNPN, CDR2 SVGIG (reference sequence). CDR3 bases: TGTGCCTGGGAAAAGGGACAGGGGGTCCGCACAGATACGCAGTATTTT. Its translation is CAWEKGQGVRTDTQYF.

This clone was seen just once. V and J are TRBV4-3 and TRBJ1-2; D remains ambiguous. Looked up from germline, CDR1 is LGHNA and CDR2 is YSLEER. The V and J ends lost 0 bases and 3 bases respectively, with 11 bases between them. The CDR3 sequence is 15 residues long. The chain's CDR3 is CASSQERRFDYGYTF. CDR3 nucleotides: TGCGCCAGCAGCCAAGAACGGAGGTTCGACTATGGCTACACCTTC.

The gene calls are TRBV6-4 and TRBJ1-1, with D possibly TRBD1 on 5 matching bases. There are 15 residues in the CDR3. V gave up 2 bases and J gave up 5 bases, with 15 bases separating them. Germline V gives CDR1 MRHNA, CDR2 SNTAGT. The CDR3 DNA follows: TGTGCCAGCAGTGACGGGAGGGGATGGTGGACTGAAGCTTTCTTT. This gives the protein CASSDGRGWWTEAFF.

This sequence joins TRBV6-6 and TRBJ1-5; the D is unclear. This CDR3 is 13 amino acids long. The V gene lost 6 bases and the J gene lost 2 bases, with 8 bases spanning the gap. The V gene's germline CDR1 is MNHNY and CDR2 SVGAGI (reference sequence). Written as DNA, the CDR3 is TGTGCCAGCAGGGAGGGCCGCAATCAGCCCCAGCATTTT. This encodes CASREGRNQPQHF.

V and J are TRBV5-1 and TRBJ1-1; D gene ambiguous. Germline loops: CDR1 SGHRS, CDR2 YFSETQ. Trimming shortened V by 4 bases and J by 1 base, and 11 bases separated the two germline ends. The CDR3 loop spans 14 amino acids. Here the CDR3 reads CASSTLPGNTEAFF. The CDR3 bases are TGCGCCAGCAGCACCCTGCCGGGGAACACTGAAGCTTTCTTT.

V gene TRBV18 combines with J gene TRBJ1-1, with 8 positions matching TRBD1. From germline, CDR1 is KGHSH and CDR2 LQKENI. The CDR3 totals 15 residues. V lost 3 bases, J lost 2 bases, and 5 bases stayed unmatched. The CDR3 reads CASSPTTGVNTEAFF. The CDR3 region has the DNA TGTGCCAGCTCACCCACGACAGGGGTTAACACTGAAGCTTTCTTT.

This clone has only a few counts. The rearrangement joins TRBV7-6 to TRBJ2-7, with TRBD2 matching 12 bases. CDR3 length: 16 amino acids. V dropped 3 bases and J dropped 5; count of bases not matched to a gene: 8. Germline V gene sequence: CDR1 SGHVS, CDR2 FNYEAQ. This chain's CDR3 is CASSFITSGGYDEQYF. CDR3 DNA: TGTGCCAGCAGCTTTATTACTAGCGGGGGGTACGACGAGCAGTACTTC.